These 32 T cell receptor beta chains originate from one sample sequenced in a study of metastatic and nonmetastatic thyroid tumors. Ahead of thyroid surgery, no patient had received treatment of any kind. TCRdb ran MiXCR on the PCR reads. The table has about 27,000 clones, 16% seen once; the top ten hold approximately 6.1%. Material: blood. The receptors here all came from a male donor with papillary thyroid cancer or a benign thyroid nodule (not recorded which). Some clones in this sample may be carry-over from other donors' samples.

In its sample, this clone was seen once. This rearrangement joins TRBV7-3 to TRBJ2-7; TRBD1 is a possible D gene (6 bases). The CDR3 contains 13 residues. The V end lost 4 bases, the J end lost 7 bases, and 14 bases lay between the germline ends. Germline CDR1 is SGHTA and CDR2 is FQGTGA. The CDR3 loop reads CASSSGQCGEQYF. The CDR3 bases are TGTGCCAGCAGCTCCGGACAGTGCGGGGAGCAGTACTTC.

There are many counts of this clone. This sequence joins TRBV4-2 and TRBJ2-2; D gene ambiguous. CDR3 size: 16 residues. In germline, CDR1 is LGHNA, CDR2 YNFKEQ. With 6 bases removed from V and 5 bases from J, the gap between germline ends came to 19 bases. CDR3 in amino acids: CASRRLGARGTGELFF. The DNA for the CDR3 is TGTGCCAGCAGGCGACTCGGAGCCCGAGGTACCGGGGAGCTGTTTTTT.

As for this clone: One junction end does not reproduce the germline sequence, and a read error may be involved. The rearrangement uses TRBV11-2 and TRBJ1-2; tentative D call: TRBD1 (5 bases). There are 11 residues in the CDR3. Germline CDR1 reads SGHAT; CDR2 reads FQNNGV. In DNA, the CDR3 is TGTGCCAGCAGCCCAGGTTTGGGGCCGATCTTC. Translated, it gives CASSPGLGPIF.

This clone was picked up many times. The chain employs TRBV18 and TRBJ2-5; 7 positions agree with TRBD2. The CDR3 totals 14 residues. Germline lookup yields CDR1 KGHSH and CDR2 LQKENI. Germline trimming cut 3 bases from V and 4 bases from J; bases unmatched to any gene: 5. The CDR3 protein is CASSPVWGGETQYF. CDR3 sequence (DNA): TGTGCCAGCTCACCCGTTTGGGGGGGAGAGACCCAGTACTTC.

In its sample, this clone was seen many times. The chain carries TRBV5-1 and TRBJ1-5; tentative D call: TRBD1 (5 bases). The germline CDR1 and CDR2 sequences are SGHRS and YFSETQ. The V end was cut by 4 bases, the J end by 5 bases, with 13 bases between. This CDR3 contains 14 residues. The CDR3 here is CASSPDRGDQPQHF. The CDR3 DNA is TGCGCCAGCAGCCCTGATAGGGGCGATCAGCCCCAGCATTTT.

The sample holds many counts of this clone. V gene TRBV29-1 combines with J gene TRBJ1-1; 11 bases are a match to TRBD1. The CDR3 is 15 residues long. V lost 6 bases to trimming and J lost 0 bases; unmatched junction nucleotides: 6. Germline V gene data show CDR1 as SQVTM and CDR2 as ANQGSEA. The CDR3 nucleotides read TGCAGCGTACCGGGACAGGGGGGAATGAACACTGAAGCTTTCTTT. Translated, it gives CSVPGQGGMNTEAFF. Variable domain in full (rest from reference TRBV29-1 and TRBJ1-1): SAVISQKPSRDICQRGTSLTIQCQVDSQVTMMFWYRQQPGQSLTLIATANQGSEATYESGFVIDKFPISRPNLTFSTLTVSNMSPEDSSIYLCSVPGQGGMNTEAFFGQGTRLTVV.

The rearrangement joins TRBV20-1 to TRBJ1-6; 9 nucleotides align to TRBD1. V was pared by 8 bases and J by 9 bases, with 8 bases of the junction left unmatched. The CDR3 runs to 13 residues. Germline V gene data show CDR1 as DFQATT and CDR2 as SNEGSKA (reference sequence). As DNA, the CDR3 is TGCAGTTCTAAGACAGGGGGATCTTCACCCCTCCACTTT. Its translation: CSSKTGGSSPLHF.

Ten or more counts support this clone. The rearrangement joins TRBV27 to TRBJ1-1; unclear D gene. V was pared by 3 bases and J by 0 bases, with 5 bases between. The CDR3 is 13 residues long. In germline, CDR1 is MNHEY, CDR2 SMNVEV (reference sequence). CDR3 nucleotides: TGTGCCAGCAGTTTTGGAATGAACACTGAAGCTTTCTTT. This gives the protein CASSFGMNTEAFF.

About this clone itself: An end of the junction does not agree with germline; a read error may underlie this. This chain joins TRBV20-1 and TRBJ2-3; D perhaps matches TRBD1 (5 bases). The CDR3 runs to 11 residues. CDR1 is DFQATT and CDR2 is SNEGSKA in the germline V gene (reference sequence). The CDR3 DNA reads as TGCAGTGCTAGGGGGCTTCAAAAGGGTTGTTTT. Protein: CSARGLQKGCF.

J is TRBJ2-7 and V is TRBV27; D tentatively fits TRBD1 or TRBD2 (6 bases each). Germline values: CDR1 MNHEY, CDR2 SMNVEV (reference sequence). The CDR3 consists of 14 residues. With 10 bases removed from V and 5 bases from J, the gap between germline ends came to 21 bases. The CDR3: CAISLSGGRHEQYF. DNA for the CDR3: TGTGCCATTAGTTTGAGTGGGGGGCGGCACGAGCAGTACTTC.

The V gene is TRBV11-3, the J gene TRBJ2-7, with a weak D call TRBD2 (5 bases). The CDR3 runs to 12 residues. V lost 5 bases and J 6 bases, leaving 11 bases between the germline ends. The germline CDR1 and CDR2 sequences are SGHNT and YENEEA. CDR3 region: CASSPGEGEQYF. CDR3 nucleotide sequence: TGTGCCAGCAGCCCCGGCGAGGGCGAGCAGTACTTC.

This clone is judged medium-sized. This chain links TRBV20-1 with TRBJ1-1; D not certain. V shed 3 bases and J shed 0 bases, with 17 bases lying between them. Germline CDR1 DFQATT, CDR2 SNEGSKA (reference sequence). The CDR3 extends over 16 amino acids. CDR3 loop: CSASLLDEAVNTEAFF. CDR3 DNA: TGCAGTGCTAGTTTATTGGATGAGGCCGTGAACACTGAAGCTTTCTTT.

This clone has ten or more counts. A much larger clone lies one base from this, so it may be a read error. This chain uses TRBV10-3 with TRBJ1-1, with unresolved D. Germline V gene lookup returns CDR1 ENHRY and CDR2 SYGVKD. This CDR3 contains 15 residues. V lost 4 bases to trimming and J lost 5 bases, with 17 bases between them. The DNA for the CDR3 is TGTGCCATCAGTGGGTCGTGGGTGGCGGGGACTGAAGCTTTCTTT. Its protein is CAISGSWVAGTEAFF.

This clone was recorded at least ten times. Written as DNA, the CDR3 is TGCGCCAGCAGCCAAGGCCCCGCAGGGAGACTCATGACCTACGAGCAGTACTTC. It codes for CASSQGPAGRLMTYEQYF. The chain uses TRBV4-1 and TRBJ2-7, with D possibly called TRBD1 or TRBD2 (5 bases each). Germline V gives CDR1 MGHRA, CDR2 YSYEKL. Between the trimmed V and J ends, which lost 1 base and 2 bases, there was a span of 21 bases. CDR3 size: 18 residues.

The sample holds one count of this clone. The junction does not match germline at one end; this may be a read error. V usage is TRBV4-2 and J usage is TRBJ2-3, with D possibly matching TRBD1 (5 bases). The CDR3 loop spans 16 amino acids. Per the germline V gene, CDR1 is LGHNA and CDR2 is YNFKEQ. The CDR3 sequence: CASSQTRQGSADAQYF. The DNA for the CDR3 is TGTGCCAGCAGCCAAACCAGGCAGGGCTCGGCAGATGCGCAGTATTTT.

This clone was seen ten or more times. The V gene is TRBV7-3, the J gene TRBJ2-2; 15 bases map to TRBD2. V was pared by 5 bases and J by 9 bases, with 7 bases of the junction left unmatched. CDR1 is SGHTA, CDR2 FQGTGA, per germline. This CDR3 contains 16 residues. As DNA, the CDR3 is TGTGCCAGCAGCCCTCGGACTAGCGGGAGGGCCAGGGAGCTGTTTTTT. Its protein product is CASSPRTSGRARELFF.

This clone was recorded at least ten times. V usage is TRBV18 and J usage is TRBJ2-7; 8 positions match TRBD1. Unmatched junction bases numbered 3, after V lost 3 bases and J lost 2 bases. There are 14 residues in the CDR3. The germline CDR1 and CDR2 sequences are KGHSH and LQKENI. CDR3 sequence (DNA): TGTGCCAGCTCACCTCCACAGGGGGCCTACGAGCAGTACTTC. Its translation: CASSPPQGAYEQYF.

In its sample, this clone was seen many times. The rearrangement joins TRBV5-1 to TRBJ1-4; no reliable D call. The CDR3 extends over 14 amino acids. V gave up 0 bases and J gave up 7 bases, with 10 bases separating them. The germline gives CDR1 SGHRS, CDR2 YFSETQ. The CDR3 sequence: CASSLAQAGEKLFF. The CDR3 DNA reads TGCGCCAGCAGCTTGGCGCAGGCAGGTGAAAAACTGTTTTTT.

Concerning this clone itself: Other nucleotide sequences from this sample produce the same CDR3. The chain is built from TRBV29-1 and TRBJ2-7; 11 positions match TRBD2. V lost 5 bases, J lost 7 bases, and 7 bases stayed unmatched. Germline assignment: CDR1 SQVTM and CDR2 ANQGSEA. The CDR3 is made up of 13 amino acids. For the CDR3, the DNA is TGCAGCGTTCTAACTAGCGGGAGTGGTGAGCAGTACTTC. Encoded protein: CSVLTSGSGEQYF.

This clone was counted at least ten times. This chain joins TRBV19 and TRBJ2-5, with 7 bases lining up with TRBD2. J gave up 5 bases and V 5 bases, and 8 bases lay outside the gene matches. The CDR3 contains 14 residues. Germline-derived CDR1 and CDR2 are LNHDA and SQIVND (reference sequence). DNA of the CDR3: TGTGCCAGTAGTCCCGGCGGGGGTGCGGAGACCCAGTACTTC. Amino acid sequence: CASSPGGGAETQYF.

This clone has at least ten counts. The sample contains more than one DNA sequence encoding this CDR3. V usage is TRBV11-2 and J usage is TRBJ1-5; unclear D gene. Trimming took 0 bases from V and 4 from J, leaving 4 bases between them. The length of the CDR3 is 13 residues. CDR1 and CDR2 from the germline V gene are SGHAT and FQNNGV. This CDR3 reads CASSLDRNQPQHF. CDR3 in DNA: TGTGCCAGCAGCTTAGATCGGAATCAGCCCCAGCATTTT.

The chain carries TRBV6-2 or TRBV6-3 and TRBJ2-7, with 7 bases aligning to TRBD2. The V gene's germline CDR1 is MNHEY and CDR2 SVGEGT. The length of the CDR3 is 15 residues. After removal of 4 bases from V and 2 bases from J, the junction contained 8 bases not matched to a gene. The CDR3 DNA reads as TGTGCCAGCAGTTCCTTTCTAGCGGCCACCTACGAGCAGTACTTC. Its translation: CASSSFLAATYEQYF.

This clone was seen many times. The rearrangement links TRBV28 to TRBJ1-5; D unresolved. CDR1 MDHEN and CDR2 SYDVKM come from the germline V gene. The CDR3 runs 10 residues. Trimming pared 3 bases from V and 7 bases from J, leaving 1 base between. The DNA of the CDR3 is TGTGCCAGCAGTTTCCAGCCCCAGCATTTT. Protein sequence: CASSFQPQHF.

In its sample, this clone was seen many times. The V and J genes are TRBV13 and TRBJ2-1, with D possibly TRBD1 on 6 matching bases. The CDR3 is 14 residues long. CDR1 PRHDT and CDR2 FYEKMQ come from the germline V gene (reference sequence). The V end was cut by 6 bases, the J end by 5 bases, with 14 bases between. Here the CDR3 reads CASRSAGEDNEQFF. The CDR3 nucleotides are TGTGCCAGCAGATCGGCAGGGGAAGACAATGAGCAGTTCTTC.

Ten or more counts support this clone. V usage is TRBV27 and J usage is TRBJ1-1; no clear D gene. Trimming cost V 0 bases and J 1 base, with 12 bases left between them. The CDR3 has 16 residues. The germline V gene has CDR1 MNHEY and CDR2 SMNVEV (reference sequence). This CDR3 reads CASSLSRWPANTEAFF. The DNA for the CDR3 is TGTGCCAGCAGTTTATCGAGGTGGCCCGCGAACACTGAAGCTTTCTTT.

This clone was observed many times. The chain uses TRBV7-8 and TRBJ1-4; D may be TRBD1 (5 bases). The CDR3 spans 14 residues. V lost 3 bases and J lost 3, with 8 bases in between. Germline CDR1 reads SGHVS; CDR2 reads FQNEAQ. CDR3 sequence reads: CASSFRGSNEKLFF. The CDR3, as DNA: TGTGCCAGCAGCTTTAGGGGCTCTAATGAAAAACTGTTTTTT.

There are a few counts of this clone. The V gene is TRBV6-2 or TRBV6-3, the J gene TRBJ2-3; D remains ambiguous. The CDR3 loop spans 11 amino acids. Germline CDR1 is MNHEY and CDR2 is SVGEGT. V shed 2 bases and J shed 6 bases, with 3 bases lying between them. The CDR3 is CASSYRDTQYF. The CDR3 region has the DNA TGTGCCAGCAGTTACAGGGATACGCAGTATTTT.

The table lists this clone with a few counts. The rearrangement uses TRBV29-1 and TRBJ2-7, with D uncertain. Trimming took 8 bases from V and 3 from J, leaving 14 bases between them. CDR3 length equals 12 residues. The V gene's germline CDR1 is SQVTM and CDR2 ANQGSEA. In nucleotides, the CDR3 is TGCAGCTTTGGTCCTAAGGGCTACGAGCAGTACTTC. Protein sequence: CSFGPKGYEQYF.

This clone was observed many times. V gene TRBV7-9 combines with J gene TRBJ2-5; D not resolved. V gave up 7 bases and J gave up 1 base, with 13 bases separating them. CDR1 and CDR2 from the germline V gene are SEHNR and FQNEAQ (reference sequence). The CDR3 is 14 residues long. CDR3 sequence (DNA): TGTGCCAGCACCCCAGAGGATTTCCAAGAGACCCAGTACTTC. Translating gives CASTPEDFQETQYF. Variable domain in full (rest from reference TRBV7-9 and TRBJ2-5): DTGVSQNPRHKITKRGQNVTFRCDPISEHNRLYWYRQTLGQGPEFLTYFQNEAQLEKSRLLSDRFSAERPKGSFSTLEIQRTEQGDSAMYLCASTPEDFQETQYFGPGTRLLVL.

This clone was recorded at least ten times. The V call is TRBV7-2, the J call TRBJ2-1; no reliable D call. Trimming cost V 7 bases and J 6 bases, with 16 bases left between them. CDR1 is SGHTA and CDR2 is FQGNSA in the germline V gene. The CDR3 has 14 amino acids. CDR3 amino acids: CASTPLGSGNEQFF. Here the CDR3 DNA reads TGTGCCAGCACCCCCCTAGGGTCCGGCAATGAGCAGTTCTTC.

This clone was recorded at least ten times. V and J are TRBV11-2 and TRBJ2-7; 7 bases fit TRBD1. The CDR3 has 16 residues. Looked up from germline, CDR1 is SGHAT and CDR2 is FQNNGV. J was trimmed by 4 bases and V by 5 bases; bases with no gene match: 14. Here the CDR3 DNA reads TGTGCCAGCAGCCCGAGAGGTGGCAGGGGGTCTTACGAGCAGTACTTC. It codes for CASSPRGGRGSYEQYF.

For the CDR3, the DNA is TGTGCCAGCAGCTCTAATCAGCCCCAGCATTTT. Encoded protein: CASSSNQPQHF. V is TRBV6-1 and J is TRBJ1-5; D remains ambiguous. V lost 6 bases and J lost 4, with 4 bases in between. CDR1 and CDR2 from the germline V gene are MNHNS and SASEGT. This CDR3 is built from 11 residues.